This T cell receptor beta chain came from a study of T cell clones after liver transplantation. V was clipped by 0 bases and J by 0 bases, with 10 bases between them. CDR1 and CDR2 from the germline V gene are SGHTS and YDEGEE. The CDR3 covers 17 residues. A few counts support this clone. Assay used: immunoSEQ multiplex PCR; TCRdb lists only in-frame clones, some missing. The data show just under 60,000 clones, roughly 70% seen once. The chain recombines TRBV5-8 with TRBJ1-6; tentative D call: TRBD1 (6 bases). The material sequenced was CD4+ T cells from blood, taken at the approximately 15-month timepoint. The TCR sequence derives from a human patient who received a liver transplant. Some T cells here may be from the graft donor. Here the CDR3 reads CASSLGTESSYNSPLHF. The CDR3 DNA sequence: TGTGCCAGCAGCTTGGGGACAGAGAGCTCCTATAATTCACCCCTCCACTTT.